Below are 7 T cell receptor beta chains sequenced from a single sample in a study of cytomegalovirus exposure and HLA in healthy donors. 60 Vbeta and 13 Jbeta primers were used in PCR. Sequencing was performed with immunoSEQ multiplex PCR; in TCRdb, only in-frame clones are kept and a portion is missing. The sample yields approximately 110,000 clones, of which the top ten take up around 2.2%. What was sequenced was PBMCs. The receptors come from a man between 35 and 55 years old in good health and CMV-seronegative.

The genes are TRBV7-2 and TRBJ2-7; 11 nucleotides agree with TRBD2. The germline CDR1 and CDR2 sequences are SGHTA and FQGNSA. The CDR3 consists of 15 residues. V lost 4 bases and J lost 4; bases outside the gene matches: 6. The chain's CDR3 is CASSWGTSGTYEQYF. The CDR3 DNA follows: TGTGCCAGCAGCTGGGGGACTAGCGGAACATACGAGCAGTACTTC.

CDR3 bases: TGTGCCAGCAGCTTAGTGGGACAGTTCTACGAGCAGTACTTC. As protein: CASSLVGQFYEQYF. The chain is built from TRBV13 and TRBJ2-5; TRBD1 matches at 7 bases. The DNA end is more similar to TRBJ2-7, so the J call may be wrong. Germline CDR1 and CDR2: PRHDT and FYEKMQ (reference sequence). This CDR3 contains 14 residues.

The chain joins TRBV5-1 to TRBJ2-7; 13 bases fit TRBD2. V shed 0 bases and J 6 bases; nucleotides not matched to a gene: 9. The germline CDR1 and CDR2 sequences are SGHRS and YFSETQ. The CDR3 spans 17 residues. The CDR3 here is CASSLDGTSGKVTEQYF. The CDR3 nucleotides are TGCGCCAGCAGCTTGGATGGGACTAGCGGGAAAGTAACCGAGCAGTACTTC.

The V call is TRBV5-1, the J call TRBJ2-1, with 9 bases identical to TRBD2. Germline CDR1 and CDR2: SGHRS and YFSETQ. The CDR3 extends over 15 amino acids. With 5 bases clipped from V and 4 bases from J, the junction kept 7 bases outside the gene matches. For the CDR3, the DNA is TGCGCCAGCAGAGGAGCGGGAGGAAAGTACAATGAGCAGTTCTTC. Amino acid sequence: CASRGAGGKYNEQFF. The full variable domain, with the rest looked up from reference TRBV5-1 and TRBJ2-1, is KAGVTQTPRYLIKTRGQQVTLSCSPISGHRSVSWYQQTPGQGLQFLFEYFSETQRNKGNFPGRFSGRQFSNSRSEMNVSTLELGDSALYLCASRGAGGKYNEQFFGPGTRLTVL.

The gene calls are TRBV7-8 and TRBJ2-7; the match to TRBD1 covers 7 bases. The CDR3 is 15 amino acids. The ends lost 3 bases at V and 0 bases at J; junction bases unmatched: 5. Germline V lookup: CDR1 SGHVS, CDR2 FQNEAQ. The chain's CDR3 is CASSFPGGTSYEQYF. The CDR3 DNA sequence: TGTGCCAGCAGCTTCCCAGGGGGAACCTCCTACGAGCAGTACTTC.

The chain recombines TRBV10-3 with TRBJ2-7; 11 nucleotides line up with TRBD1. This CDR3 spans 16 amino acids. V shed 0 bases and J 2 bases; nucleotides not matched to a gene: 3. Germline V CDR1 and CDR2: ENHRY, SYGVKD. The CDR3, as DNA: TGTGCCATCAGTGAGTCTGGGGACAGGGGGGCCTACGAGCAGTACTTC. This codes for CAISESGDRGAYEQYF.

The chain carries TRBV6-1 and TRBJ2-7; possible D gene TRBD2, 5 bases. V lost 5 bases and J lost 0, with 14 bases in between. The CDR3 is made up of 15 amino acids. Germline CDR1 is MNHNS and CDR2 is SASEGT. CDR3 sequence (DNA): TGTGCCAGCAGTCAGCGGTCAACGAGCTCCTACGAGCAGTACTTC. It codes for CASSQRSTSSYEQYF.